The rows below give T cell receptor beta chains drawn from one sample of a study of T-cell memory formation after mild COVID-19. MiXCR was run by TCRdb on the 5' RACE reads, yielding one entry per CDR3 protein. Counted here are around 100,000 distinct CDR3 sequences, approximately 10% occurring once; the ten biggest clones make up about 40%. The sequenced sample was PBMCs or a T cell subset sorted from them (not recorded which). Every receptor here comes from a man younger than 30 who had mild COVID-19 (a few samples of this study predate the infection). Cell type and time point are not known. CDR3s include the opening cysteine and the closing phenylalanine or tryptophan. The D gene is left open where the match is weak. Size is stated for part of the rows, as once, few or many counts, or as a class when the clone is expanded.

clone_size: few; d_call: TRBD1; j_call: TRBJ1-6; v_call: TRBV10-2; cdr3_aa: CASRDRGYNSPLHF; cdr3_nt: TGCGCCAGCAGAGACAGGGGATATAATTCACCCCTCCACTTT
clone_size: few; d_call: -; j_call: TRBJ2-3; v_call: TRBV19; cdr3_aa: CASSLPRRDTQYF; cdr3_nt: TGTGCCAGTTCGTTACCAAGGAGGGATACGCAGTATTTT
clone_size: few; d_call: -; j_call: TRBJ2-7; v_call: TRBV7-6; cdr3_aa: CASSARDDEQYF; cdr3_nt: TGTGCCAGCAGCGCCAGGGACGACGAGCAGTACTTC
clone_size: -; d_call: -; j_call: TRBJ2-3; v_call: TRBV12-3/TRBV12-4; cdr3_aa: CASRPGGTDTQYF; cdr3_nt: TGTGCCAGCAGGCCCGGGGGCACAGATACGCAGTATTTT
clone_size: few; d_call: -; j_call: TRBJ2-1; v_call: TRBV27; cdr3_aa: CASRGGSSYNEQFF; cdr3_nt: TGTGCCAGCAGGGGCGGAAGCTCCTACAATGAGCAGTTCTTC
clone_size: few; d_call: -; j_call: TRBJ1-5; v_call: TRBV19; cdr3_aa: CASRFRGNRQPQHF; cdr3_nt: TGTGCCAGTAGATTCCGGGGTAATCGTCAGCCCCAGCATTTT
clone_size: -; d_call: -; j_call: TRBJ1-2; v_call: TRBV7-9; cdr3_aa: CASSFARLNYGYTF; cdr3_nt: TGTGCCAGCAGCTTTGCTCGGCTTAACTATGGCTACACCTTC
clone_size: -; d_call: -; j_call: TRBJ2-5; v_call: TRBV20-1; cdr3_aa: CSATLPGYQETQYF; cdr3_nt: TGCAGTGCTACTCTACCGGGATACCAAGAGACCCAGTACTTC
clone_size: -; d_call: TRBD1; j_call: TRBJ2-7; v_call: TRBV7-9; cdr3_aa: CASSGGDRGDEQYF; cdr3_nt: TGTGCCAGCAGCGGTGGGGACAGGGGGGACGAGCAGTACTTC
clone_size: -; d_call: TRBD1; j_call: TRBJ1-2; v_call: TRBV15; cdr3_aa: CATSRVGTGYGYTF; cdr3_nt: TGTGCCACCAGCAGAGTAGGGACAGGGTATGGCTACACCTTC
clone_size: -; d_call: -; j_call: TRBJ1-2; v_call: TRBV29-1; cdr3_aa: CSARDPIGLGYTF; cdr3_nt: TGCAGCGCTAGGGACCCAATCGGTCTTGGCTACACCTTC
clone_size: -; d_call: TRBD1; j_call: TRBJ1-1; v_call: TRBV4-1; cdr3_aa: CASSLGQGAKAEAFF; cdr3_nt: TGCGCCAGCAGCCTTGGACAGGGGGCTAAGGCTGAAGCTTTCTTT
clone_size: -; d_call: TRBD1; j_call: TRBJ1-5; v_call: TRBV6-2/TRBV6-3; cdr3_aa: CASSPPGQYNQPQHF; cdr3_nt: TGTGCCAGCAGTCCCCCGGGACAGTACAATCAGCCCCAGCATTTT
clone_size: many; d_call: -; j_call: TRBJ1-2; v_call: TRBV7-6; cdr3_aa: CARTPPGPHGYTF; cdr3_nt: TGTGCCCGCACCCCCCCAGGGCCCCATGGCTACACCTTC
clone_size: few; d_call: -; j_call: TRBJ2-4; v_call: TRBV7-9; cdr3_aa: CASSLARREAKNIQYF; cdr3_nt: TGTGCCAGCAGCTTGGCGCGTCGGGAGGCCAAAAACATTCAGTACTTC
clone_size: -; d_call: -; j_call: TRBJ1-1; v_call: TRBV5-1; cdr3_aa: CASSPLERPNTEAFF; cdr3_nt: TGCGCCAGCAGCCCCTTGGAAAGACCGAACACTGAAGCTTTCTTT
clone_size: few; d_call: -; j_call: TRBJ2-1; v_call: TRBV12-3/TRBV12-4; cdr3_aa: CASSRGGGGGNEQFF; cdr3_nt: TGTGCCAGCAGCCGGGGTGGAGGGGGCGGGAATGAGCAGTTCTTC
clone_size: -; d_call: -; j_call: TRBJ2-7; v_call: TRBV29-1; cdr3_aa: CSVERGAYEQYF; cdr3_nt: TGCAGCGTTGAGAGAGGGGCTTACGAGCAGTACTTC
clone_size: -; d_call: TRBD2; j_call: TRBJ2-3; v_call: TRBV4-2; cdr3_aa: CASSQGAGGATDTQYF; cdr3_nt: TGTGCCAGCAGCCAAGGCGCCGGGGGGGCCACAGATACGCAGTATTTT
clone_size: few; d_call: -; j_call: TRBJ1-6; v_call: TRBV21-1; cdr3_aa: CASSKGQGAGSRLHF; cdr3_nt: TGTGCCAGCAGCAAAGGACAGGGGGCAGGATCAAGACTCCACTTT
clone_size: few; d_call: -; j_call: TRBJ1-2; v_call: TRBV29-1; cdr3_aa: CSVGNGYTF; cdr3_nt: TGCAGCGTTGGTAATGGCTACACCTTC
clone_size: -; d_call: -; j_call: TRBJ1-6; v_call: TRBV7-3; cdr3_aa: CASSLGESFYSPLHF; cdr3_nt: TGTGCCAGCAGCCTAGGGGAGAGTTTCTATTCACCCCTCCACTTT
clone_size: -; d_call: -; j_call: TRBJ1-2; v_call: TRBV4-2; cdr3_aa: CASSRKSGDGYTF; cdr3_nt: TGTGCCAGCAGCCGAAAATCAGGGGATGGCTACACCTTC
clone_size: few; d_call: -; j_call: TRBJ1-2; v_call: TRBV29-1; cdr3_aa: CSVETGLYGYTF; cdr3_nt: TGCAGCGTTGAAACAGGGCTCTATGGCTACACCTTC
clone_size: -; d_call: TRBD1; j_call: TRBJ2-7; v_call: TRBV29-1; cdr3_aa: CSVSPGQGFYEQYF; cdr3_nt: TGCAGCGTCTCACCGGGACAGGGTTTTTATGAGCAGTACTTC
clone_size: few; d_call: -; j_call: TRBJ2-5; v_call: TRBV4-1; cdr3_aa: CASSHGTRGQETQYF; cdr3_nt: TGCGCCAGCAGCCACGGTACTAGGGGCCAAGAGACCCAGTACTTC
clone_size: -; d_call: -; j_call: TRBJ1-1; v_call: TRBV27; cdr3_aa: CASSLQWGHPNTEAFF; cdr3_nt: TGTGCCAGCAGTTTACAATGGGGGCACCCGAACACTGAAGCTTTCTTT
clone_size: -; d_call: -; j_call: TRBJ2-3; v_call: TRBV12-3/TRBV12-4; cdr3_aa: CASSGVTQYF; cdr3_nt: TGTGCCAGCAGTGGAGTTACGCAGTATTTT
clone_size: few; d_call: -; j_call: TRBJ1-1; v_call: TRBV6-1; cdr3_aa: CASKVLLLPQAFF; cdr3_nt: TGTGCCAGCAAGGTTTTATTGCTACCCCAAGCTTTCTTT
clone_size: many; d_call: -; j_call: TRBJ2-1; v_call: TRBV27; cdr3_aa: CASSRDNEQFF; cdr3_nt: TGTGCCAGCAGCAGGGATAATGAGCAGTTCTTC